This T cell receptor beta chain was captured by sequencing in a study of vaccination and CD4 T cells after COVID-19 (dated by TCRdb to between 2021 and 2023). As for the study more broadly: Convalescent patients had a positive SARS-CoV-2 result on nasal swab PCR, and of these patients, fewer than ten had mild disease and one had severe disease. In under 13 COVID-19 convalescent patients and a few infection-naive healthy vaccine recipients, researchers compared the spike-specific CD4+ TCR repertoire from before mRNA vaccination with the repertoire from after. Post-COVID blood samples from convalescent patients were collected a median of approximately 93 days after diagnosis, with a range of 35 to 161 days. As controls, cultures received a CEFX viral epitope pool (the positive control), an HIV-1 Nef peptide pool (the negative control), or no peptide at all. In the convalescent cohort there were six males and four females, among whom were two Hispanic individuals, seven Caucasians, two Asians and one multiracial person. For stimulating the cultures, overlapping spike peptide pools were used, derived from SARS-CoV-2 as well as from the common cold coronaviruses HCoV-NL63, HCoV-OC43 and HCoV-229E. Participants received two doses of either the Pfizer-BioNTech BNT162b2 vaccine (n=8) or the Moderna mRNA-1273 vaccine (n=2). Post-vaccine blood samples were obtained a median of about 77 days after the second vaccine dose, with a range of roughly 14 to 241 days.

The treatment or condition label on this specimen signifies: approximately nine-day PBMC culture with coronavirus spike peptide pools or control peptides (ViraFEST assay). The study used the ViraFEST assay, which expanded antigen-specific T cells with peptide pools and then identified expanded clonotypes by TCR sequencing. Positive SARS-CoV-2 PCR tests in the convalescent patients dated from March to December 2020, before Alpha, Beta and Delta variants emerged in the United States. Each well held fewer than 2.5 million PBMCs cultured with 10 ug/ml peptide pools in IMDM containing around 4.5% human AB serum and around 10 IU/ml IL-2. On days 3 and 7, half of the culture medium was replaced with fresh IL-2-containing medium. CD4+ T cells were isolated after 10 days of culture through negative selection using the EasySep CD4+ T cell isolation kit. PBMCs were separated from whole blood using Ficoll-Paque Plus gradient centrifugation and then either used fresh or cryopreserved at -140C. Culture conditions were generally each tested in triplicate wells.

Library creation used PCR. At the Johns Hopkins FTIC core, DNA from the cultured CD4+ T cells underwent TCR sequencing with the Oncomine TCR Beta short-read assay. The QIAamp micro DNA kit was used to extract genomic DNA from the cultured CD4+ T cells. Oncomine TCR Beta libraries from cultured CD4+ T cells were pooled with unique dual indexes and sequenced on an Illumina iSeq 100. On the study's bioinformatics: Non-productive sequences were removed, and CDR3s not starting with C, not ending with F or W, or shorter than 7 amino acids were discarded. The MANAFEST web application was used to identify antigen-specific clonotypes by comparing peptide-stimulated wells against reference wells and other culture wells. Positive clones required FDR below 0.05, an odds ratio above 5, and productive frequency above 0.1% in at least two of three replicate wells. A clonotype counted as cross-reactive if it showed significant expansion both in the SARS-CoV-2 spike wells and in at least one common cold coronavirus spike condition. Levenshtein distances (stringdist) and unrooted phylogenetic trees (ape) in R version 3.6.1 were used to assess CDR3 homology. TCRdb handled the public reads itself, with Q25 trimming in fastp and clone calling in MiXCR, and kept productive beta chains. Under each unique CDR3 protein, matching rows form one entry showing the most common genes and DNA. The V and J calls shown here were made by TCRdb, not taken from the authors' results. The sample table contains 20,000 to 25,000 distinct CDR3 sequences; only one count was recorded for approximately 70% of them. About 3.5% of the sample lies in the top ten.

Note on this clonotype: It has no known antigen specificity. No clone much larger than this one lies a single base away; base qualities are absent.

The germline V gene specifies MNHEY as CDR1 and SVGEGT as CDR2. Trimming takes 2 bases from V and 2 bases from J, and the germline ends sit 19 bases apart. The CDR3 has 18 amino acids, counting the end cysteine and phenylalanine. CDR3 DNA is the only sequence kept; it has 54 bases, read in frame from the first base. The paper as a whole reports these results and caveats: The median number of SARS-CoV-2-reactive clonotypes rose from 21 after infection to around 40 after vaccination, but the change was not significant. Only a relatively small number of convalescent patients were included in the study, and early timepoints following natural infection were not analyzed. In convalescent patients, a median around 83% of post-vaccine SARS-CoV-2-reactive clones were detected only after vaccination, and vaccine-specific priming was suggested by this finding. In convalescent patients, nearly all vaccine-specific clones (304 of 307) were found to be mono-reactive for SARS-CoV-2 spike rather than cross-reactive with common cold coronaviruses.

The receptor comes from a human donor who had recovered from COVID-19. The rearranged segments are TRBV6-2 or TRBV6-3 and TRBJ1-5; the best D guess is TRBD1, with 5 bases matching. The sequenced sample was CD4+ T cells from blood, cultured in vitro. The CDR3 loop reads CASSYPTGTVSGNQPQHF. The bases are TGTGCCAGCAGTTACCCGACCGGGACGGTGTCCGGCAATCAGCCCCAGCATTTT.